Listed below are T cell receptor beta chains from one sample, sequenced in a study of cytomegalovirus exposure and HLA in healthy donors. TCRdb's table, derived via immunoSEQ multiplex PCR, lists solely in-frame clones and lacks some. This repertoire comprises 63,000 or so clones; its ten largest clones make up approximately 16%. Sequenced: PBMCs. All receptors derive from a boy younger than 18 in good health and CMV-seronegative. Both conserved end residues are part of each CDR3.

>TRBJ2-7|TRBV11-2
CASSFGQAAGEQYF
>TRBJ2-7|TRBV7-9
CASSLVGSQGEQYF
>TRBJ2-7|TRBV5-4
CASQAGSIYEQYF
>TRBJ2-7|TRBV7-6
CASSLEVLGQGPHEQYF
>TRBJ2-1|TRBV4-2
CASSQAGGSYNEQFF
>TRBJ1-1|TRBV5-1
CASSSEGSADTEAFF
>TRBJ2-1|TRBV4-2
CASSQTLGISGTYNEQFF
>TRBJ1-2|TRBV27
CASSKTANYYGYTF
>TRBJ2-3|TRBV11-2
CASSLGLQGTDTQYF
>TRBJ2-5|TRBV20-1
CSATDGESYF
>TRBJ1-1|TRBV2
CASSTQDRRAFF
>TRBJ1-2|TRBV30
CAWSDTGTYGYTF
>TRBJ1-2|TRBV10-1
CASSPGGQAQDGYTF
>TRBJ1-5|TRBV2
CASSAWAVSNQPQHF
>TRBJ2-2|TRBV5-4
CASRQVGSGELFF
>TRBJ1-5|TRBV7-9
CASSLAANQPQHF
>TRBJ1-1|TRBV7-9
CASSPRGNTEAFF
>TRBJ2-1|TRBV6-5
CASRSEHEQFF